Below are 31 T cell receptor beta chains sequenced from a single sample in a study of cytomegalovirus exposure and HLA in healthy donors. The PCR employed 60 Vbeta primers together with 13 Jbeta primers. Using immunoSEQ multiplex PCR, the repertoire was profiled, and TCRdb retains in-frame clones only, with some absent. The sample carries 150,000 to 200,000 clones, 70% to 90% recorded once. The sequenced sample was PBMCs. Source of these receptors: a woman aged 25-40 years in good health and CMV-seronegative.

The V call is TRBV4-3, the J call TRBJ2-2; 10 bases agree with TRBD2. The CDR3 sequence is 16 residues long. Germline CDR1 reads LGHNA; CDR2 reads YSLEER. Losses at the gene ends were 5 bases for V and 6 bases for J; bases not matched to a gene: 9. The CDR3: CASSSLAGGLAGELFF. The CDR3 DNA is TGCGCCAGCAGCTCCTTAGCGGGGGGATTGGCCGGGGAGCTGTTTTTT.

This rearrangement joins TRBV29-1 to TRBJ2-7; 8 bases are shared with TRBD1. Per the germline V gene, CDR1 is SQVTM and CDR2 is ANQGSEA. The CDR3 totals 11 residues. V shed 6 bases and J 7 bases; nucleotides not matched to a gene: 5. CDR3 sequence (DNA): TGCAGCGTCGGGACAGGACTAGAGCAGTACTTC. Translation gives CSVGTGLEQYF.

The chain employs TRBV2 and TRBJ1-1; D perhaps matches TRBD1 (5 bases). Germline V gives CDR1 SNHLY, CDR2 FYNNEI. This CDR3 has 17 residues. Trimming removed 6 bases at V and 1 base at J, with 21 bases between. This chain's CDR3 is CASRRGGAGWENTEAFF. The CDR3 DNA is TGTGCCAGCAGGCGTGGCGGGGCAGGGTGGGAGAACACTGAAGCTTTCTTT.

This clone was seen only once. The V and J genes are TRBV9 and TRBJ1-3; D perhaps matches TRBD1 (6 bases). Germline V gene data show CDR1 as SGDLS and CDR2 as YYNGEE. The V end lost 1 base, the J end lost 3 bases, and 14 bases lay between the germline ends. The CDR3 covers 16 residues. This CDR3 is CASSVSLGTFGNTIYF. The CDR3 nucleotides read TGTGCCAGCAGCGTAAGCCTCGGGACATTTGGAAACACCATATATTTT.

The chain has TRBV7-9 and TRBJ2-5, with D perhaps matching TRBD1 (6 bases). The CDR3 is 14 residues long. Germline V gene sequence: CDR1 SEHNR, CDR2 FQNEAQ (reference sequence). V lost 1 base and J 5 bases, leaving 11 bases between the germline ends. The CDR3 loop is CASSLGDTLETQYF. In nucleotides, the CDR3 is TGTGCCAGCAGCTTAGGGGACACGCTGGAGACCCAGTACTTC.

This chain uses TRBV12-5 with TRBJ2-7; TRBD1 is a possible D gene (5 bases). Germline V gene sequence: CDR1 LGHNT, CDR2 FRNRAP. The CDR3 runs to 16 residues. Trimming shortened V by 2 bases and J by 3 bases, and 17 bases separated the two germline ends. The CDR3: CASGLSCRVRNYEQYF. The CDR3 DNA sequence: TGTGCTAGTGGTTTGAGCTGCAGGGTAAGGAACTACGAGCAGTACTTC.

The chain is built from TRBV7-3 and TRBJ2-2; D is uncertain. CDR3 length equals 12 residues. Per germline, CDR1 SGHTA and CDR2 FQGTGA. V was cut by 4 bases and J by 3 bases, with 3 bases left in between. CDR3 nucleotides: TGTGCCAGCAGCTCATACACCGGGGAGCTGTTTTTT. It codes for CASSSYTGELFF.

This clone was detected only once. The rearrangement uses TRBV5-6 and TRBJ2-7; D may be TRBD1 (6 bases). The CDR3 contains 16 residues. Trimming pared 1 base from V and 2 bases from J, leaving 16 bases between. Germline V gene data show CDR1 as SGHDT and CDR2 as YYEEEE. CDR3 bases: TGTGCCAGCAGCTTGCCTACAGGGACCCCAGCCTACGAGCAGTACTTC. Protein product: CASSLPTGTPAYEQYF.

The V and J genes are TRBV11-2 and TRBJ2-1, with D unresolved. Trimming stripped 5 bases from V and 3 bases from J, with 11 bases between. The V gene's germline CDR1 is SGHAT and CDR2 FQNNGV. There are 14 residues in the CDR3. DNA for the CDR3: TGTGCCAGCAGCCACAATATGAACTACAATGAGCAGTTCTTC. Its protein product is CASSHNMNYNEQFF.

The V gene is TRBV7-9, the J gene TRBJ1-4; TRBD1 is a possible D gene (6 bases). The V and J ends lost 5 bases and 3 bases respectively, with 16 bases between them. The CDR3 runs 16 residues. From germline, CDR1 is SEHNR and CDR2 FQNEAQ (reference sequence). CDR3 DNA sequence: TGTGCCAGCAGCCGACGATTGACAGGCCCTAATGAAAAACTGTTTTTT. Translating it yields CASSRRLTGPNEKLFF. Based on the CDR3 plus reference TRBV7-9 and TRBJ1-4, the full variable domain is DTGVSQNPRHKITKRGQNVTFRCDPISEHNRLYWYRQTLGQGPEFLTYFQNEAQLEKSRLLSDRFSAERPKGSFSTLEIQRTEQGDSAMYLCASSRRLTGPNEKLFFGSGTQLSVL.

V usage is TRBV4-2 and J usage is TRBJ2-1; 11 nucleotides line up with TRBD2. Germline CDR1 LGHNA, CDR2 YNFKEQ. The V gene end was trimmed by 1 base and the J gene end by 3 bases; junction bases not matched to a gene: 2. The CDR3 loop spans 16 amino acids. The CDR3 is CASSQATSGGYNEQFF. CDR3 nucleotide sequence: TGTGCCAGCAGCCAAGCTACTAGCGGGGGCTACAATGAGCAGTTCTTC.

This rearrangement joins TRBV28 to TRBJ1-1; the D is unclear. The CDR3 covers 14 residues. V was pared by 3 bases and J by 0 bases, with 8 bases between. Per germline, CDR1 MDHEN and CDR2 SYDVKM. For the CDR3, the DNA is TGTGCCAGCAGTTTGGGCGCGCTGAACACTGAAGCTTTCTTT. Its protein is CASSLGALNTEAFF.

This clone has only one observation. The chain employs TRBV29-1 and TRBJ2-5; 10 nucleotides line up with TRBD1. Unmatched junction bases numbered 1, after V lost 3 bases and J lost 3 bases. The CDR3 runs to 13 residues. Germline loops: CDR1 SQVTM, CDR2 ANQGSEA. CDR3 nucleotides: TGCAGCGTTGATGGGACAGGGGAAGAGACCCAGTACTTC. This codes for CSVDGTGEETQYF.

The V gene is TRBV6-5, the J gene TRBJ1-5; 7 bases align to TRBD1. V shed 6 bases, J shed 4 bases, and the junction held 3 bases outside the gene matches. Germline lookup yields CDR1 MNHEY and CDR2 SVGAGI. The CDR3 loop spans 13 amino acids. CDR3: CASRETGNQPQHF. The DNA of the CDR3 is TGTGCCAGCAGAGAGACAGGGAATCAGCCCCAGCATTTT.

The chain couples TRBV4-3 to TRBJ2-1; a weak D match, TRBD2 (6 bases). V was cut by 1 base and J by 2 bases, with 15 bases left in between. The CDR3 has 17 residues. Per the germline V gene, CDR1 is LGHNA and CDR2 is YSLEER. The CDR3 protein is CASSQVRPTGAYNEQFF. The CDR3 bases are TGCGCCAGCAGCCAAGTGAGACCGACGGGGGCCTACAATGAGCAGTTCTTC.

V and J are TRBV9 and TRBJ2-1; 7 nucleotides align to TRBD1. J gave up 1 base and V 0 bases, and 1 base lay outside the gene matches. This CDR3 has 15 amino acids. The germline V gene encodes CDR1 SGDLS and CDR2 YYNGEE. The CDR3 sequence: CASSVGQGSYNEQFF. The CDR3 nucleotides read TGTGCCAGCAGCGTAGGACAGGGATCCTACAATGAGCAGTTCTTC. Full variable domain (remainder filled in from reference TRBV9 and TRBJ2-1): DSGVTQTPKHLITATGQRVTLRCSPRSGDLSVYWYQQSLDQGLQFLIQYYNGEERAKGNILERFSAQQFPDLHSELNLSSLELGDSALYFCASSVGQGSYNEQFFGPGTRLTVL.

V is TRBV5-1 and J is TRBJ2-1; 9 bases map to TRBD1. Germline CDR1 reads SGHRS; CDR2 reads YFSETQ. This CDR3 region has 14 residues. After removal of 0 bases from V and 7 bases from J, the junction contained 2 bases not matched to a gene. CDR3 in DNA: TGCGCCAGCAGCTTGGTCGGGACAGGGAATGAGCAGTTCTTC. It is translated as CASSLVGTGNEQFF.

J is TRBJ2-3 and V is TRBV6-5, with 12 bases lining up with TRBD2. V shed 7 bases, J shed 5 bases, and the junction held 4 bases outside the gene matches. Looked up from germline, CDR1 is MNHEY and CDR2 is SVGAGI. The CDR3 has 14 amino acids. The CDR3 is CASKPGLAGDTQYF. CDR3 coding DNA: TGTGCCAGCAAACCGGGACTAGCGGGAGATACGCAGTATTTT.

The J gene is TRBJ1-1, the V gene TRBV10-3; D is ambiguous. The CDR3 runs to 14 residues. Germline V gene sequence: CDR1 ENHRY, CDR2 SYGVKD. V lost 2 bases and J 7 bases, leaving 14 bases between the germline ends. The CDR3 spells CAISEGLGEGEAFF. The CDR3 coding sequence is TGTGCCATCAGTGAGGGTCTGGGAGAGGGTGAAGCTTTCTTT.

The chain couples TRBV6-1 to TRBJ1-5; 7 bases align to TRBD1. Germline V gives CDR1 MNHNS, CDR2 SASEGT. V was clipped by 3 bases and J by 7 bases; unmatched bases: 12. The length of the CDR3 is 16 residues. The CDR3 sequence is CASSERPQGWGQPQHF. The CDR3, as DNA: TGTGCCAGCAGTGAGCGACCACAGGGGTGGGGACAGCCCCAGCATTTT.

V gene TRBV19 combines with J gene TRBJ2-3, with TRBD2 matching 7 bases. The germline CDR1 and CDR2 sequences are LNHDA and SQIVND (reference sequence). V dropped 7 bases and J dropped 3; count of bases not matched to a gene: 10. There are 15 residues in the CDR3. The DNA of the CDR3 is TGTGCCAGTACCGCTGGGGGGGGAAGGACAGATACGCAGTATTTT. Translating gives CASTAGGGRTDTQYF.

Comments on this clone: One end of the junction is discordant with germline, which a read error may explain. The chain carries TRBV7-9 and TRBJ1-2, with D possibly matching TRBD1 (5 bases). The CDR3 loop spans 12 amino acids. Per germline, CDR1 SEHNR and CDR2 FQNEAQ (reference sequence). CDR3 protein: CSSSLGAYGYTF. In DNA form, the CDR3 reads TGTTCCAGCAGCTTAGGGGCCTATGGCTACACCTTC.

V gene TRBV4-1 combines with J gene TRBJ1-4, with 8 bases fitting TRBD1. The length of the CDR3 is 15 residues. V dropped 5 bases and J dropped 1; count of bases not matched to a gene: 3. Germline CDR1 and CDR2: MGHRA and YSYEKL. CDR3 sequence: CASSKQGGTNEKLFF. CDR3 nucleotide sequence: TGCGCCAGCAGCAAACAGGGGGGAACTAATGAAAAACTGTTTTTT.

V is TRBV2 and J is TRBJ1-4, with 11 nucleotides matching TRBD1. The CDR3 runs 14 residues. Trimming removed 9 bases from V and 8 bases from J; junction bases left unmatched: 8. Germline assignment: CDR1 SNHLY and CDR2 FYNNEI. The CDR3 reads CASNRDRGNEKLFF. As DNA, the CDR3 is TGTGCCAGTAACCGGGACAGGGGGAACGAAAAACTGTTTTTT.

The chain employs TRBV7-9 and TRBJ1-1, with a weak D call TRBD1 (5 bases). V lost 7 bases and J lost 10, with 19 bases in between. The CDR3 length is 13 residues. Germline loops: CDR1 SEHNR, CDR2 FQNEAQ (reference sequence). The CDR3 reads CASNEARVGTAFF. Here the CDR3 DNA reads TGTGCCAGCAATGAGGCCAGGGTCGGTACAGCTTTCTTT.

The chain couples TRBV2 to TRBJ1-1, with D possibly matching TRBD1 (6 bases). CDR3 size: 12 residues. With 7 bases removed from V and 6 bases from J, the gap between germline ends came to 12 bases. Per germline, CDR1 SNHLY and CDR2 FYNNEI. The CDR3 sequence is CASNRDFSEAFF. Written as DNA, the CDR3 is TGTGCCAGCAACAGGGATTTCTCTGAAGCTTTCTTT.

The rearrangement uses TRBV21-1 and TRBJ2-7; the table gives TRBD1 as D, unverified against the DNA. TRBV21-1 is given as a pseudogene. The CDR3 covers 17 residues. DNA of the CDR3: TGTGCCAGCAGCAAAGGACAGGCGCTGACTACTGACTACGAGCAGTACTTC. This encodes CASSKGQALTTDYEQYF.

This clone was counted only a few times. Within the sample, other DNA sequences also encode this same CDR3. The rearrangement links TRBV28 to TRBJ1-1; D remains ambiguous. Per germline, CDR1 MDHEN and CDR2 SYDVKM. V dropped 8 bases and J dropped 2 bases, with 18 bases sitting between them. The CDR3 has 15 amino acids. The CDR3 region is CASWRSPGVNTEAFF. The CDR3, as DNA: TGTGCCAGCTGGCGGAGTCCCGGGGTCAACACTGAAGCTTTCTTT.

The V and J genes are TRBV27 and TRBJ2-3; no firm D call. V was shortened by 8 bases and J by 0 bases, with 12 bases between the two germline ends. This CDR3 is built from 14 residues. Germline V gene sequence: CDR1 MNHEY, CDR2 SMNVEV (reference sequence). As DNA, the CDR3 is TGTGCCAGCTGTCCTCCCTTTAGCACAGATACGCAGTATTTT. As protein: CASCPPFSTDTQYF.

The CDR3 region has the DNA TGTGCCAGCAGCAGGACAGGCTTCGAACCTAATGAAAAACTGTTTTTT. Its translation: CASSRTGFEPNEKLFF. The chain uses TRBV6-6 and TRBJ1-4, with 7 bases lining up with TRBD1. Germline loops: CDR1 MNHNY, CDR2 SVGAGI (reference sequence). V lost 6 bases and J lost 3; bases outside the gene matches: 10. This CDR3 comprises 16 residues.

V and J are TRBV5-8 and TRBJ2-7; possible D gene TRBD1, 6 bases. V was shortened by 2 bases and J by 3 bases, with 21 bases between the two germline ends. Germline values: CDR1 SGHTS, CDR2 YDEGEE. This CDR3 comprises 17 residues. The CDR3: CASSFEGDTLTIYEQYF. The CDR3 DNA follows: TGTGCCAGCAGCTTCGAAGGGGACACCCTGACTATCTACGAGCAGTACTTC.